This T cell receptor beta chain was sequenced in a study of T-cell memory formation after mild COVID-19. From the 5' RACE reads, TCRdb called clonotypes with MiXCR, one entry per CDR3 protein. This sample carries 550,000 to 700,000 distinct CDR3 sequences, roughly 18% of them seen once, and the ten largest clones take 12%. Turning to this clonotype: The antigen is unknown.

The ends were cut back, 8 bases at V and 5 bases at J, with 21 bases in the middle. The CDR3 length is 15 residues. Germline values: CDR1 SNHLY, CDR2 FYNNEI. Whole-study findings and limits: Prior to infection, memory already included some responding clones, suggesting cross-reactive memory joined.

Sequencing used PBMCs or a T cell subset sorted from them (not recorded which). This receptor was taken from an adult woman who had mild COVID-19 (a few samples of this study predate the infection). Cell type and time point are not known. The chain combines TRBV2 with TRBJ2-5; D may match TRBD1 or TRBD2 (6 bases each). CDR3 residues: CASSLRGDPWETQYF. CDR3 DNA: TGTGCCAGCTCCCTGAGGGGGGACCCCTGGGAGACCCAGTACTTC. Full variable domain (remainder filled in from reference TRBV2 and TRBJ2-5): EPEVTQTPSHQVTQMGQEVILRCVPISNHLYFYWYRQILGQKVEFLVSFYNNEISEKSEIFDDQFSVERPDGSNFTLKIRSTKLEDSAMYFCASSLRGDPWETQYFGPGTRLLVL.